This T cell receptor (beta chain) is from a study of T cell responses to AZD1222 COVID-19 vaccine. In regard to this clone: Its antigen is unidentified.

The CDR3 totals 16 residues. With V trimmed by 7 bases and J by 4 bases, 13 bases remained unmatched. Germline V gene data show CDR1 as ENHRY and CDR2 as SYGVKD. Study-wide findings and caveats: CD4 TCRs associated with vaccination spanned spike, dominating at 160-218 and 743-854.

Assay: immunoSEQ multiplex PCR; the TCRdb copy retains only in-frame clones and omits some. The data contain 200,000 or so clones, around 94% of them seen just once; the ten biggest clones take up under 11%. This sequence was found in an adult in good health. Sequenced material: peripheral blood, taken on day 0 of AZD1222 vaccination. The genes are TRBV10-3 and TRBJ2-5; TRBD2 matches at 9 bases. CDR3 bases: TGTGCCATCACCTCCTCGGCGGCGGGGGGGCGAGAGACCCAGTACTTC. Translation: CAITSSAAGGRETQYF.